The rows below give T cell receptor beta chains drawn from one sample of a study of human T cells and chemical hapten exposure. TCRdb reprocessed the RACE reads with MiXCR, giving one entry per CDR3 protein. The sample yields some 84,000 distinct CDR3 sequences, about 10% seen once. This specimen consisted of whole blood, obtained in connection with sensitization to the hapten diphenylcyclopropenone (DPC). The source of these receptors is a woman aged 50 to 60 with alopecia areata. Some clones in this sample may be carry-over from other donors' samples. Both conserved end residues are part of each CDR3. A D gene is named only where the DNA matches it firmly. Expanded clones are given a class, and other clones once, few, many or no size at all.

D: -
size: few
V: TRBV2
J: TRBJ2-6
CDR3: CASSQQGSGANVLTF
DNA: TGTGCCAGCAGTCAACAGGGATCTGGGGCCAACGTCCTGACTTTC

D: TRBD1
size: -
V: TRBV3-1
J: TRBJ2-5
CDR3: CASSRTGGTETQYF
DNA: TGTGCCAGCAGCCGTACAGGGGGCACGGAGACCCAGTACTTC

D: TRBD1
size: -
V: TRBV20-1
J: TRBJ1-4
CDR3: CSARTGTAIDEKLFF
DNA: TGCAGTGCTCGGACCGGGACAGCTATTGATGAAAAACTGTTTTTT

D: -
size: -
V: TRBV29-1
J: TRBJ1-1
CDR3: CSVDGGRGTEAFF
DNA: TGCAGCGTTGATGGGGGTAGGGGCACTGAAGCTTTCTTT

D: TRBD2
size: few
V: TRBV18
J: TRBJ2-7
CDR3: CASSPRWGGVYEQYF
DNA: TGTGCCAGCTCACCCAGGTGGGGGGGTGTCTACGAGCAGTACTTC

D: TRBD1
size: few
V: TRBV6-5
J: TRBJ1-1
CDR3: CASRRDRLEVTEAFF
DNA: TGTGCCAGCAGACGGGACAGGCTTGAGGTGACTGAAGCTTTCTTT

D: -
size: -
V: TRBV18
J: TRBJ2-5
CDR3: CASSPPSQKETQYF
DNA: TGTGCCAGCTCACCACCTTCACAGAAAGAGACCCAGTACTTC

D: -
size: -
V: TRBV5-5
J: TRBJ2-3
CDR3: CASSRSPSDTQYF
DNA: TGTGCCAGCAGCCGAAGCCCGTCAGATACGCAGTATTTT

D: -
size: many
V: TRBV20-1
J: TRBJ1-6
CDR3: CSARGSGNSPLHF
DNA: TGCAGTGCTAGGGGTTCGGGTAATTCACCCCTCCACTTT

D: -
size: -
V: TRBV7-2
J: TRBJ2-7
CDR3: CASSPQRGGTYEQYF
DNA: TGTGCCAGCAGCCCCCAAAGAGGTGGAACCTACGAGCAGTACTTC

D: -
size: few
V: TRBV12-3/TRBV12-4
J: TRBJ2-5
CDR3: CASSNAALETQYF
DNA: TGTGCCAGCAGTAATGCGGCCCTAGAGACCCAGTACTTC

D: -
size: -
V: TRBV5-4
J: TRBJ1-1
CDR3: CASGWNTEAFF
DNA: TGTGCCAGCGGATGGAACACTGAAGCTTTCTTT

D: -
size: many
V: TRBV27
J: TRBJ1-5
CDR3: CASSAGRYSNQPQHF
DNA: TGTGCCAGCAGTGCGGGACGGTATAGCAATCAGCCCCAGCATTTT